This T cell receptor (beta chain) stems from a study of early T cells in non-severe SARS-CoV-2 infection. Each CDR3 protein is one row after TCRdb ran MiXCR on the 5' RACE reads. The table shows tens of thousands of distinct CDR3 sequences, with around 5.8% occurring only once. This clonotype was counted ten times or more. The CDR3 is 15 amino acids. Germline CDR1 and CDR2: LGHNA and YNFKEQ. V dropped 0 bases and J dropped 3 bases, with 6 bases sitting between them. The chain combines TRBV4-2 with TRBJ1-6; D is unclear. The sequencing used whole blood, collected at baseline. This TCR was recovered from an adult who was a healthcare worker with PCR-confirmed SARS-CoV-2 infection or an uninfected control (not recorded which). The chain's CDR3 is CASSQEASYNSPLHF. Here the CDR3 DNA reads TGTGCCAGCAGCCAAGAGGCCAGCTATAATTCACCCCTCCACTTT.